This T cell receptor (beta chain) was found in a study of blood T cells in healthy people across ages (dated by TCRdb to between 2014 and 2016). As for the study more broadly: In model experiments, template switching captured roughly one uniquely barcoded TCR beta cDNA molecule for every two T cells. The study measured age-related changes in TCR beta repertoire diversity using deep sequencing normalized with unique cDNA molecular identifiers. The donors were divided into four age groups: young (average 16 years), middle-aged (about 41), aged (about 62) and long-lived (roughly 86). To avoid experimental bias, donors of different ages were distributed randomly across sequencing lanes. Two additional independent replicas of 1 million unique cDNA reads from the same blood draw were analyzed for two donors (one aged 18 to 29 and one aged 80 or older). Results and caveats for the whole study, not just this receptor: Observed TCR beta diversity per million T cells fell roughly linearly with age, and a significant reduction was already apparent by age around 39. Because donor CMV infection status was unknown, age-related changes in expanded clonotypes were potentially confounded. The long-lived group showed more naive CD4+ T cells, fewer expanded clones and increased TCR diversity than the aged group, suggesting age selection. Bulk unsorted PBMC profiling prevented conclusive comparison of naive and antigen-experienced compartments. The percentage of naive T cells measured by flow cytometry correlated strongly with observed TCR beta diversity. Estimates of total diversity based on one million sequenced T cells were regarded as lower bounds and as underestimates.

Between the V and J ends, shortened by 6 bases and 7 bases respectively, the junction contains 18 bases. Including cysteine and phenylalanine, the CDR3 has 14 amino acids. Left in the record is the CDR3 DNA by itself, 42 bases read in frame from the first base. In the germline V gene (reference sequence), CDR1 corresponds to SEHNR and CDR2 to FQNEAQ. The donors were about 40 Caucasian individuals from Russia, aged 6 to 90 years, who were systemically healthy. Around 10 milliliters of peripheral blood were collected from each donor into EDTA-treated Vacutainer tubes. Ficoll-Paque density-gradient centrifugation was used to isolate PBMCs, with at least 6.5 million per sample. Trizol reagent was used to extract total RNA from PBMCs, with at least 6 micrograms per sample. For every donor, an aliquot of PBMCs went through flow cytometry to measure the percentages of naive CD45RAhigh/CD27high T cells. Of note for this clonotype: It lacks a known antigen. No per-base quality is available; no much larger clone lies one base away.

The protocol used for the library was 5' RACE. These reads were obtained on an Illumina HiSeq 2500. A second PCR of about 6 to 11 cycles was performed with a sample-barcoded 5' primer and a J-beta primer mix. A template-switch 5' adaptor carrying 12 random nucleotides introduced a unique molecular identifier onto each TCR beta cDNA molecule. Each sample yielded at least 3 million CDR3-containing paired-end reads. First-strand cDNA synthesis was performed from all RNA using the Mint cDNA synthesis kit, with priming by a TRBC-specific oligonucleotide. Following uracil-DNA glycosylase treatment, a first 18-cycle PCR with universal primers M1SS and BC2_uni_R was performed on all cDNA. The authors' analysis ran thus. For normalization, 1 million high-quality reads, each with a distinct molecular identifier, were randomly selected from each sample. Reads sharing molecular identifiers were discarded rather than binned into consensus sequences. MiTCR, run with a Q25 quality threshold and the strictest error-elimination algorithm, handled CDR3 identification, clonotype clustering and error correction. A nonparametric unseen species model with Euler transformation was used to estimate lower-bound total TCR beta diversity. The public reads were quality trimmed at Q25 with fastp and then assembled into clones with MiXCR by TCRdb, keeping productive beta chains. Under each unique CDR3 protein, matching rows form one entry showing the most common genes and DNA. The V and J calls shown here were made by TCRdb, not taken from the authors' results. The sample table shows 1 million or so distinct CDR3 sequences, and over 35% are seen once. The leading ten clones occupy 18% of the sample.

This chain is built from TRBV7-9 and TRBJ1-2; tentative D gene TRBD1, with 5 bases matching. This TCR came from a woman aged 55-69 years in good health. Specimen: blood. The base sequence is TGTGCCAGCAGTTCGGACTCTTATAGGGGTGGCTACACCTTC. Its amino acids are CASSSDSYRGGYTF.